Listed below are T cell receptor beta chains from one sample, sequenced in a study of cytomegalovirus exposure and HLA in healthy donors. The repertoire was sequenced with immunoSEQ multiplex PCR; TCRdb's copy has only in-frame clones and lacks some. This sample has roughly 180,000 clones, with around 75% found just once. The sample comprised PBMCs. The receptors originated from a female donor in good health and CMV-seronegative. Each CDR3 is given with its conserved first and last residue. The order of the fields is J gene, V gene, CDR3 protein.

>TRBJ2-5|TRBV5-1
CASSPGLWGQETQYF
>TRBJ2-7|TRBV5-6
CASSLAGPGLNEQYF
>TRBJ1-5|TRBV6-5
CASSFFGGQPQHF
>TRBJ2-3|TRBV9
CASSALEGADTQYF
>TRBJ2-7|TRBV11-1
CASSHGRGFGEQYF
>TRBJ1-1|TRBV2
CASGRGGGYTEAFF
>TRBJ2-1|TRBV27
CASSLLGLAGDNEQFF
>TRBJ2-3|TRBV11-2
CASSQDSYLTDTQYF
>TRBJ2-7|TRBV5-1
CASSTGLAGYEQYF
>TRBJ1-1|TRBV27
CASSLRQGITEAFF
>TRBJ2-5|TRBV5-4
CASSEDRGQETQYF
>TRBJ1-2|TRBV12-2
CASRSKGQRLYGYTF
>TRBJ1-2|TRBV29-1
CSAGQDYGYTF
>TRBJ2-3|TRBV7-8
CASSREQGITDTQYF